This is a list of T cell receptor beta chains from one sample in a study of radiotherapy plus CTLA-4 blockade in lung cancer. The table came from immunoSEQ multiplex PCR; TCRdb's copy has only in-frame clones and leaves some out. The table includes 70,000 to 90,000 clones, roughly 80% detected once. The sequenced sample was peripheral blood, obtained from a patient treated with radiotherapy plus ipilimumab. These receptor sequences come from a human donor with non-small cell lung cancer who had stable disease on radiotherapy plus ipilimumab. Each CDR3 is given with its conserved first and last residue. Each record gives: J gene, V gene, D gene, clone size, CDR3 DNA, CDR3 protein. The D gene is left open where the match is weak. Size tells how often a clone was seen (once, few, many) or the class of an expanded clone, and some rows leave it out.

TRBJ2-7 TRBV28 NA NA TGTGCCAGCAGGCGGTGGTACGAGCAGTACTTC CASRRWYEQYF
TRBJ2-6 TRBV14 NA NA TGTGCCAGCAGCCAAGATCGAGGGCGGCCGGGGGCCAACGTCCTGACTTTC CASSQDRGRPGANVLTF
TRBJ1-5 TRBV4-1 NA NA TGCGCCAGCAGCCAAGAGTCAGGACAGTTCAATCAGCCCCAGCATTTT CASSQESGQFNQPQHF
TRBJ1-2 TRBV30 NA NA TGTGCCTGGAGCCGTATCAGGGTGGGCTATGGCTACACCTTC CAWSRIRVGYGYTF
TRBJ2-1 TRBV30 TRBD2 NA TGTGCCGGACTAGCGGGGGCCTACAATGAGCAGTTCTTC CAGLAGAYNEQFF
TRBJ2-2 TRBV7-7 NA once TGTGCCAGCAGCCCCACGCAGGGGAACACCGGGGAGCTGTTTTTT CASSPTQGNTGELFF
TRBJ2-1 TRBV6-4 TRBD2 NA TGTGCCAGCAGTGACTCGACTAGCGGGAGTAATGAGCAGTTCTTC CASSDSTSGSNEQFF
TRBJ2-5 TRBV6-6 NA NA TGTGCCAGCAGTTACTCGAAAGTCTCCGAGACCCAGTACTTC CASSYSKVSETQYF
TRBJ2-7 TRBV1 NA NA TGCACCAGCAGCCAGGTTAATCTCTACGAGCAGTACTTC CTSSQVNLYEQYF
TRBJ2-5 TRBV5-1 TRBD1 few TGCGCCAGCAGCTTCCGGGACAGTGGGGAGACCCAGTACTTC CASSFRDSGETQYF
TRBJ2-1 TRBV16 TRBD1 NA TGTGCCAGCAGCCAATCTCCAGGACAGGGGGATCGCAATGAGCAGTTCTTC CASSQSPGQGDRNEQFF
TRBJ2-5 TRBV10-3 TRBD1 NA TGTGCCATCAGCACGGGACAGGGGACTGAAGAGACCCAGTACTTC CAISTGQGTEETQYF
TRBJ2-7 TRBV28 TRBD2 NA TGTGCCAGCAGTTTACGGGAGGGATCCTACGAGCAGTACTTC CASSLREGSYEQYF
TRBJ1-4 TRBV9 NA NA TGTGCCAGCAGCGTAGTTTACGGAGATAATGAAAAACTGTTTTTT CASSVVYGDNEKLFF
TRBJ2-7 TRBV29-1 TRBD2 NA TGCAGCGTCGGGGGGGGGCGCGGAGACTACGAGCAGTACTTC CSVGGGRGDYEQYF
TRBJ2-1 TRBV5-1 NA once TGCGCCAGCAGCTTGGCTGGGACTGAGCAGTTCTTC CASSLAGTEQFF
TRBJ1-3 TRBV7-8 NA NA TGTGCCAGCAGCCCGCGGACCGCTGGAAACACCATATATTTT CASSPRTAGNTIYF
TRBJ1-4 TRBV5-8 TRBD1 NA TGTGCCAGCAGCCAGGGGGGACAGGGTTTCATTGAGAAACTGTTTTTT CASSQGGQGFIEKLFF
TRBJ2-7 TRBV7-2 TRBD1 NA TGTGCCAGCAGCCCACGGACAGGGGGGTACGAGCAGTACTTC CASSPRTGGYEQYF
TRBJ1-3 TRBV7-3 NA NA TGTGCCAGCAGCTTAAACGGAAACACCATATATTTT CASSLNGNTIYF
TRBJ1-2 TRBV9 TRBD1 NA TGTGCCAGCAGCGTAGGGACAGGGAGTAACTATGGCTACACCTTC CASSVGTGSNYGYTF
TRBJ2-1 TRBV5-8 NA NA TGTGCCAGCAGCGCGGACGCGGGGTGGGAGCAGTTCTTC CASSADAGWEQFF
TRBJ1-6 TRBV5-1 NA NA TGCGCCAGCAGCTTGGAGGGCCGCGGTAATTCACCCCTCCACTTT CASSLEGRGNSPLHF
TRBJ2-1 TRBV6-4 TRBD2 NA TGTGCCAGCAGTGACTCGGGACTAGCGGGAGGCAATGAGCAGTTCTTC CASSDSGLAGGNEQFF
TRBJ2-7 TRBV7-8 TRBD1 NA TGTGCCAGCAGCTTACGACAGGGGGTTCCCTACGAGCAGTACTTC CASSLRQGVPYEQYF
TRBJ2-1 TRBV6-1 TRBD2 once TGTGCCAGCATAGATAGCGGGAGCCATGAGCAGTTCTTC CASIDSGSHEQFF
TRBJ2-3 TRBV10-3 TRBD1 once TGTGCCATCGGCGGGACAGGGGGCGCAGATACGCAGTATTTT CAIGGTGGADTQYF
TRBJ2-1 TRBV29-1 TRBD2 once TGCAGCGTGAAGCATGGACTTGCGGGAGGTCGGAATGAGCAGTTCTTC CSVKHGLAGGRNEQFF
TRBJ1-6 TRBV30 NA NA TGTGCCTGGAGTCGCACCGGGACATATAGCTCCTATAATTCACCCCTCCACTTT CAWSRTGTYSSYNSPLHF
TRBJ2-7 TRBV15 TRBD1 NA TGTGCCACCAGCAGAGAACGCCGACCTGACAGGGTGCACGAGCAGTACTTC CATSRERRPDRVHEQYF
TRBJ2-1 TRBV20-1 TRBD2 NA TGCAGTGCTCAAGCGGGGGATGAGCAGTTCTTC CSAQAGDEQFF
TRBJ1-2 TRBV15 NA NA TGTGCCACCAGCAGAGACCGGGGTGTGGGTGGCTACACCTTC CATSRDRGVGGYTF
TRBJ2-7 TRBV2 TRBD2 NA TGTGCCAGCAGTGAAAGCGGCGGAAGGCTAGCGGGAGTTAACGAGCAGTACTTC CASSESGGRLAGVNEQYF
TRBJ1-4 TRBV11-2 TRBD1 once TGTGCCAGCAGCGGAGGGGGCGACTGGGAAAAACTGTTTTTT CASSGGGDWEKLFF